The 23 T cell receptor beta chains in this list originate from one sample, sequenced in a study of CD8+CD57+ T cells in acquired aplastic anemia. Template material for TCR beta VDJ and CDR3 profiling consisted of genomic DNA. TCRdb ran MiXCR on the reads and lists one entry per CDR3 protein. Counted here are approximately 250,000 distinct CDR3 sequences, 65% to 90% occurring once; the ten biggest clones make up approximately 40%. Selection for sequencing was limited to patients who had shown CD8+CD57+ cell expansion by flow cytometry. The sample consisted of sorted CD4+, CD8+, or CD8+CD57+ T cells (not recorded which) from PBMCs. Receptors were obtained from a human donor with aplastic anemia.

A note on this clonotype: This CDR3 fails to terminate in the conserved phenylalanine or tryptophan, so it likely reflects a read error. The limits of the CDR3 on the DNA are not certain, so only TCRdb's listed CDR3 is given. This chain's CDR3 is CASSIRGIEEDTL. The chain links TRBV7-3 to TRBJ2-1; the table gives TRBD1 as D, unverified against the DNA. The germline V gene has CDR1 SGHTA and CDR2 FQGTGA. The CDR3 totals 13 residues, both ends included.

Comment on this clonotype: A read error may account for a junction end that differs from germline. The chain combines TRBV4-2 with TRBJ1-1; maybe TRBD1 (6 bases). The length of the CDR3 is 14 residues. In germline, CDR1 is LGHNA, CDR2 YNFKEQ. The CDR3 DNA follows: TGTGCCGGCAGCCAACTGACAGGGAACACTGAAGCTTTCTTT. Protein sequence: CAGSQLTGNTEAFF.

This clonotype is a singleton in its sample. One end of the junction fails to match germline, which may point to a read error. V is TRBV9 and J is TRBJ2-1; D is possibly TRBD1 or TRBD2 (5 bases each). The CDR3 runs 13 residues. Per germline, CDR1 SGDLS and CDR2 YYNGEE. In DNA, the CDR3 is TGTGCCAGCAGCCCCGGGGTTAGGGGTGGGGAGTCCTTC. This encodes CASSPGVRGGESF.

Regarding this clonotype: A read error is possible here, since a much larger clone lies one base away. This chain links TRBV7-2 with TRBJ1-2; D gene uncertain. The V end was cut by 8 bases, the J end by 0 bases, with 13 bases between. The CDR3 runs 14 residues. CDR1 SGHTA and CDR2 FQGNSA come from the germline V gene. This chain's CDR3 is CASGIGPTNYGYTF. The CDR3, as DNA: TGTGCCAGCGGAATCGGGCCGACTAACTATGGCTACACCTTC.

V usage is TRBV7-2 and J usage is TRBJ2-1; unclear D gene. The end of the DNA fits TRBJ2-7 better, so the J call may be wrong. Germline CDR1 and CDR2: SGHTA and FQGNSA. This CDR3 is 14 amino acids long. The DNA of the CDR3 is TGTGCCAGCAGCCCCCCTGGCGGTTCCGATGAGCAGTACTTC. Translated, it gives CASSPPGGSDEQYF.

Worth noting for this clonotype: The junction does not match germline at one end; this may be a read error. J is TRBJ2-3 and V is TRBV7-8; D is ambiguous. There are 14 residues in the CDR3. Per the germline V gene, CDR1 is SGHVS and CDR2 is FQNEAQ. The chain's CDR3 is CASSLVETQYTGPF. The DNA of the CDR3 is TGTGCCAGCAGCTTAGTCGAGACCCAGTACACCGGGCCATTT.

As for this clonotype: No conserved phenylalanine or tryptophan ends this CDR3, so it is likely a read error. Because the CDR3's place on the DNA is in doubt, the DNA is left out and the CDR3 is given as listed by TCRdb. V usage is TRBV15 and J usage is TRBJ2-3. Looked up from germline, CDR1 is LNHNV and CDR2 is YYDKDF (reference sequence). With termini counted, the CDR3 has 12 amino acids. The CDR3 here is CATSGGCDTQYL.

This chain connects TRBV24-1 to TRBJ2-5; 8 nucleotides line up with TRBD2. V was clipped by 10 bases and J by 5 bases; unmatched bases: 8. Germline CDR1 reads KGHDR; CDR2 reads SFDVKD. The CDR3 totals 13 residues. The CDR3 DNA is TGTGCCACTGCCGGGGGGGTACCGGAGACCCAGTACTTC. Translated, it gives CATAGGVPETQYF.

The chain has TRBV7-8 and TRBJ2-7; unclear D gene. Trimming stripped 5 bases from V and 5 bases from J, with 16 bases between. There are 14 residues in the CDR3. Germline V gives CDR1 SGHVS, CDR2 FQNEAQ. CDR3 DNA: TGTGCCAGCAGCAACACTTACCACAATAACGAGCAGTACGTC. Translating gives CASSNTYHNNEQYV.

This clonotype was counted once. The rearrangement links TRBV15 to TRBJ1-1, with TRBD1 matching over 7 bases. CDR1 LNHNV and CDR2 YYDKDF come from the germline V gene (reference sequence). Unmatched junction bases numbered 4, after V lost 3 bases and J lost 3 bases. The CDR3 runs 14 residues. The DNA for the CDR3 is TGTGCCACCAGCAGCAATCAGGGGGACACTGAAGCTTTCTTT. Protein: CATSSNQGDTEAFF.

V gene TRBV5-6 combines with J gene TRBJ2-2; unclear D gene. CDR1 SGHDT and CDR2 YYEEEE come from the germline V gene. V was pared by 0 bases and J by 8 bases, with 5 bases between. This CDR3 has 12 residues. CDR3 in amino acids: CASSLGAGELFF. As DNA, the CDR3 is TGTGCCAGCAGCTTGGGGGCGGGGGAGCTGTTTTTT.

For this clonotype: A junction end diverges from the germline sequence, so it may reflect a read error. The genes are TRBV7-6 and TRBJ2-1; unclear D gene. The CDR3 runs 14 residues. CDR1 is SGHVS and CDR2 is FNYEAQ in the germline V gene. The chain's CDR3 is CASSLSSYNTPLHF. CDR3 sequence (DNA): TGTGCCAGCAGCTTGAGTTCCTACAATACACCGCTGCACTTC.

This clonotype showed up just a few times. J is TRBJ2-3 and V is TRBV24-1; D is unresolved. Germline V CDR1 and CDR2: KGHDR, SFDVKD. V dropped 11 bases and J dropped 1 base, with 12 bases sitting between them. The length of the CDR3 is 13 residues. CDR3 in amino acids: CASQDGGTDTQYF. The CDR3 DNA follows: TGTGCCAGCCAGGACGGCGGCACAGATACGCAGTATTTT.

This clonotype has just a few counts. The V gene is TRBV9, the J gene TRBJ1-2, with TRBD1 matching 8 bases. The germline V gene has CDR1 SGDLS and CDR2 YYNGEE. The CDR3 spans 15 residues. Trimming at V came to 3 bases and at J to 3 bases, leaving 7 bases not matched to a gene. This CDR3 is CASSADRGLDYGYTF. The DNA for the CDR3 is TGTGCCAGCAGCGCCGACAGGGGCTTGGACTATGGCTACACCTTC.

The count of this clonotype is one. V and J are TRBV7-2 and TRBJ1-3; D possibly corresponds to TRBD1 (5 bases). The CDR3 is made up of 16 amino acids. V shed 2 bases and J shed 3 bases, with 14 bases lying between them. CDR1 is SGHTA and CDR2 is FQGNSA in the germline V gene. CDR3 nucleotide sequence: TGTGCCAGCAGCTTAACGGGGGGTCTTGGTGGAAACACCATATATTTT. Translating gives CASSLTGGLGGNTIYF.

This clonotype was recorded a few times. The chain couples TRBV10-3 to TRBJ2-5, with D tentatively TRBD1 (7 bases). Trimming took off 2 bases at V and 5 bases at J, with 15 bases between the two ends. Germline-derived CDR1 and CDR2 are ENHRY and SYGVKD. This CDR3 comprises 15 residues. CDR3 DNA: TGTGCCATCAGTGAGGGCAGGGGGAGGATTGAGACCCAGTACTTC. Translated, it gives CAISEGRGRIETQYF.

The rearrangement links TRBV4-2 to TRBJ1-6; 7 nucleotides align to TRBD1. Germline-derived CDR1 and CDR2 are LGHNA and YNFKEQ. The V segment lost 0 bases and the J segment 13 bases; nucleotides outside the gene matches: 12. The CDR3 covers 16 residues. CDR3 sequence (DNA): TGTGCCAGCAGCCAAGAGGGCGGGGGACAGCGATCCCCCCTCCACTTT. As protein: CASSQEGGGQRSPLHF.

The genes are TRBV9 and TRBJ2-5; D could derive from TRBD1 or TRBD2 (5 bases each). From germline, CDR1 is SGDLS and CDR2 YYNGEE. Trimming pared 2 bases from V and 5 bases from J, leaving 19 bases between. This CDR3 has 16 residues. The CDR3 here is CASSVGTGLGLETQYF. In DNA form, the CDR3 reads TGTGCCAGCAGCGTGGGGACCGGGTTAGGGCTGGAGACCCAGTACTTC.

V is TRBV9 and J is TRBJ2-5; tentatively, D is TRBD1 (7 bases). The CDR3 length is 14 residues. Trimming cost V 4 bases and J 14 bases, with 24 bases left between them. Germline V gene sequence: CDR1 SGDLS, CDR2 YYNGEE. CDR3 bases: TGTGCCAGCAGCCGAGGGGGCCTTGAATATACTAGCTACTTC. The encoded protein is CASSRGGLEYTSYF.

Only one count was recorded for this clonotype. The CDR3 ends on some other residue instead of the conserved phenylalanine or tryptophan, so this is likely a read error. The genes are TRBV7-2 and TRBJ1-5; D is perhaps TRBD1 (5 bases). CDR3 length equals 13 residues. CDR1 and CDR2 (germline): SGHTA, FQGNSA. The CDR3: CASSHTGTPPQHS. Written as DNA, the CDR3 is TGCGCCAGCAGCCATACAGGAACTCCGCCCCAGCATTCT.

This clonotype was observed many times. CDR3 DNA sequence: TGTGCCAGCAAGGAGTCTTCAGGAGAACAAATTAATGAAAAACTGTTTTTT. Its protein product is CASKESSGEQINEKLFF. V and J are TRBV6-1 and TRBJ1-4, with D unclear. In germline, CDR1 is MNHNS, CDR2 SASEGT. Trimming took off 7 bases at V and 4 bases at J, with 22 bases between the two ends. CDR3 size: 17 residues.

A remark on this clonotype: Since a much larger clone is just one base distant, this may be a read error. Given the absence of the conserved phenylalanine or tryptophan at the CDR3 end, a read error is likely. It is unclear where the CDR3 begins or ends on the DNA, so no DNA is shown, and the CDR3 is as TCRdb lists it. The chain recombines TRBV9 with TRBJ2-3; the table names TRBD1, a call not compared with the DNA. The CDR3 numbers 13 amino acids, ends counted. Germline assignment: CDR1 SGDLS and CDR2 YYNGEE. CDR3 sequence reads: CASSVGVTRNQPL.

This clonotype was seen a few times. The chain combines TRBV19 with TRBJ2-3, with D uncertain. The CDR3 is 14 amino acids. From germline, CDR1 is LNHDA and CDR2 SQIVND (reference sequence). The ends were cut back, 5 bases at V and 11 bases at J, with 20 bases in the middle. CDR3 sequence: CASSLAGGAYKQYF. The CDR3 nucleotides are TGTGCCAGTAGTTTAGCTGGCGGAGCCTACAAGCAGTATTTT.